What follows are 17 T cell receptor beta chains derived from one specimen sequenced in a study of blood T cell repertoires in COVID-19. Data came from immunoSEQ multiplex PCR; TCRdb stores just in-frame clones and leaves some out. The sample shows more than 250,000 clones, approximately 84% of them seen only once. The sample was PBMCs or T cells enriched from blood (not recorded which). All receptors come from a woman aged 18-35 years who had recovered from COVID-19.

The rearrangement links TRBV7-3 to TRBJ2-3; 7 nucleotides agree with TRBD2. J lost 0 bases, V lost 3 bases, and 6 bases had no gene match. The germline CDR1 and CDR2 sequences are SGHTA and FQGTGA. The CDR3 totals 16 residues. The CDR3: CASSFGRLASTDTQYF. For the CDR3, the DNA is TGTGCCAGCAGCTTCGGGAGGCTAGCGAGCACAGATACGCAGTATTTT.

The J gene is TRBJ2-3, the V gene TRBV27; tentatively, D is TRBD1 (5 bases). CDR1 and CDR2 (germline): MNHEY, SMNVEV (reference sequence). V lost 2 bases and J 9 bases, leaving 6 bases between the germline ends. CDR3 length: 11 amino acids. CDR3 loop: CASSLAGTQYF. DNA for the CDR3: TGTGCCAGCAGTTTAGCAGGGACGCAGTATTTT.

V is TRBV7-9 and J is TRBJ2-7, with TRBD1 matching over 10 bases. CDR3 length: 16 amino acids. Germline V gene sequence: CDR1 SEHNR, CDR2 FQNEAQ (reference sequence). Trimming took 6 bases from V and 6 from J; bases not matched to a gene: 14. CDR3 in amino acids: CASSSLDRGLLREQYF. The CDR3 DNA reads TGTGCCAGCAGTTCACTGGACAGGGGGTTGTTGCGCGAGCAGTACTTC.

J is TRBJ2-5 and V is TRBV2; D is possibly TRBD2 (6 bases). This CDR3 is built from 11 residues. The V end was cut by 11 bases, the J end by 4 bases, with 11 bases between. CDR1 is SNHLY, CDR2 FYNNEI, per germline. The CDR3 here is CAAGGGETQYF. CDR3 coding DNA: TGTGCCGCTGGGGGAGGAGAGACCCAGTACTTC.

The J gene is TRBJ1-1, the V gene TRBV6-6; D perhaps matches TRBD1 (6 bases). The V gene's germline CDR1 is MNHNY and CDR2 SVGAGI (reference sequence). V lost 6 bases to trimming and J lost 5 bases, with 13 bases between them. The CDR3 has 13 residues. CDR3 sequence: CASRPQGGTEAFF. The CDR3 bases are TGTGCCAGCAGGCCACAGGGTGGGACTGAAGCTTTCTTT.

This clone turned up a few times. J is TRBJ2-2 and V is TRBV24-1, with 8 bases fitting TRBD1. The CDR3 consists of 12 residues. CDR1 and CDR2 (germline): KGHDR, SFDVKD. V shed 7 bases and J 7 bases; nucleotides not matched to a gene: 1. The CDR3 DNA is TGTGCCACCAGCGACAGGGGCGGGGAGCTGTTTTTT. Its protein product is CATSDRGGELFF.

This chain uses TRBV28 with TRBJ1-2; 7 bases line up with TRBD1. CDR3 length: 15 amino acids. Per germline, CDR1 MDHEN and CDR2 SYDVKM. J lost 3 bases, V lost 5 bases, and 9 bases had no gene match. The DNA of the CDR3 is TGTGCCAGCAGTCCCGGTGGGGACAGCTACTATGGCTACACCTTC. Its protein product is CASSPGGDSYYGYTF.

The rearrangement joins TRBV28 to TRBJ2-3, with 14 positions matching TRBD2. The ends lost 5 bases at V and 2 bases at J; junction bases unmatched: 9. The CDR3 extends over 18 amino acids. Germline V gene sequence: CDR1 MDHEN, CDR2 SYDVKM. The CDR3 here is CASSTPGLAGAHTDTQYF. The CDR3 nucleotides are TGTGCCAGCAGTACACCGGGACTAGCGGGAGCGCACACAGATACGCAGTATTTT.

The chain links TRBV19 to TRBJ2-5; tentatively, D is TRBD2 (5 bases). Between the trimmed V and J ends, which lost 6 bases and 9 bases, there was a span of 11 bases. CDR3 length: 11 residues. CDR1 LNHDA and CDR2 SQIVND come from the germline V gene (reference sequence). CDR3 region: CASRAGGPQYF. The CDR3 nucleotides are TGTGCCAGTAGGGCGGGTGGGCCCCAGTACTTC.

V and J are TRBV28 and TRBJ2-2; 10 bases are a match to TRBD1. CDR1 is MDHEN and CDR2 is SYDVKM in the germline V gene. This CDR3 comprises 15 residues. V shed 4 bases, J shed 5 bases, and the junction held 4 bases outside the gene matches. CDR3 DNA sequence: TGTGCCAGCAGTTCCGGGACAGGGGCAACCGGGGAGCTGTTTTTT. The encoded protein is CASSSGTGATGELFF.

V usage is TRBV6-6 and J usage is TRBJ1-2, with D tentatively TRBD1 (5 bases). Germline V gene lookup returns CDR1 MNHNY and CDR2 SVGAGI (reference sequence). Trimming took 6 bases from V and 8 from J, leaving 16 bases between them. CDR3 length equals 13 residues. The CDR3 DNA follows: TGTGCCAGCAGCCTACCTGGGGGAGGGGGCTACACCTTC. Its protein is CASSLPGGGGYTF.

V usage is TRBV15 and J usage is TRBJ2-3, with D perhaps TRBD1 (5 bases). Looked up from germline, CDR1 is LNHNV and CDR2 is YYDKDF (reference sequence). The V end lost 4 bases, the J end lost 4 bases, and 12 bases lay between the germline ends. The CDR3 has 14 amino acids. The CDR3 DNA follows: TGTGCCACCAGCATTGGAAGGGGCTCAGATACGCAGTATTTT. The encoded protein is CATSIGRGSDTQYF.

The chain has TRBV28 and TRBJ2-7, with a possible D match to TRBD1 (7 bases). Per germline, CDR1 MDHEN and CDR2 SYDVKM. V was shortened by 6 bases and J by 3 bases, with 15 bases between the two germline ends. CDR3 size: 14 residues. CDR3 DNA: TGTGCCAGCAGATCCGCGGGACAGCTCTACGAGCAGTACTTC. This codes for CASRSAGQLYEQYF.

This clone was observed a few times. The CDR3 DNA follows: TGTGCCAGCTCACCATGGCCCTCCGGGTTGAACACTGAAGCTTTCTTT. Its translation: CASSPWPSGLNTEAFF. The gene calls are TRBV18 and TRBJ1-1; D is uncertain. This CDR3 is 16 amino acids long. CDR1 and CDR2 (germline): KGHSH, LQKENI. Trimming stripped 2 bases from V and 0 bases from J, with 13 bases between.

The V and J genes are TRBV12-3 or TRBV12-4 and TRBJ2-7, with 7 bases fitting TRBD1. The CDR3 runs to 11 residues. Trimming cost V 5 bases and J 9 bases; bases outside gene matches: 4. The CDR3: CASSLRGPQYF. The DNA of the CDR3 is TGTGCCAGCAGTCTAAGGGGGCCGCAGTACTTC.

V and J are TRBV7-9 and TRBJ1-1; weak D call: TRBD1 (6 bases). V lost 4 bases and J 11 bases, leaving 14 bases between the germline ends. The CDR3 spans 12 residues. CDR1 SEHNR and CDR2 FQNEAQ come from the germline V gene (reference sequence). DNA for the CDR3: TGTGCCAGCAGCTACCGACAGGATTTGGCTTTCTTT. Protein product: CASSYRQDLAFF.

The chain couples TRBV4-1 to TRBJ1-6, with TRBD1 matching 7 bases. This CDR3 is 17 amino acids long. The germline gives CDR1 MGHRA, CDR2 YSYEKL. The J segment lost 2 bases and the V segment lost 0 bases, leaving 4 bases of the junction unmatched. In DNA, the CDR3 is TGCGCCAGCAGCCAAGAACGACAGGGCCCCTATAATTCACCCCTCCACTTT. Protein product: CASSQERQGPYNSPLHF.